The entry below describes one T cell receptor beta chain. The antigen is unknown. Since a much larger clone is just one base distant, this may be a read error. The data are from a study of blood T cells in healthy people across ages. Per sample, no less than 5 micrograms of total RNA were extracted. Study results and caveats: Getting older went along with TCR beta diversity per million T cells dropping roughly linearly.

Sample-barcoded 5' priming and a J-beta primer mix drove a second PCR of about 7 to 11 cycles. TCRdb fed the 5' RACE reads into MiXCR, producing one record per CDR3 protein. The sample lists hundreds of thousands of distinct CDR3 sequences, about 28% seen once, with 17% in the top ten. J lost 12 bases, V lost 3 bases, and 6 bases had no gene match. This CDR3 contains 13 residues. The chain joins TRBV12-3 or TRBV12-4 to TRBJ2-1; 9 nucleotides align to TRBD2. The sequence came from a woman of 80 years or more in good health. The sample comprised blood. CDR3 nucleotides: TGTGCCAGCAGTTTCGGACTAGCGCGGGGGCAGTTCTTC. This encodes CASSFGLARGQFF.